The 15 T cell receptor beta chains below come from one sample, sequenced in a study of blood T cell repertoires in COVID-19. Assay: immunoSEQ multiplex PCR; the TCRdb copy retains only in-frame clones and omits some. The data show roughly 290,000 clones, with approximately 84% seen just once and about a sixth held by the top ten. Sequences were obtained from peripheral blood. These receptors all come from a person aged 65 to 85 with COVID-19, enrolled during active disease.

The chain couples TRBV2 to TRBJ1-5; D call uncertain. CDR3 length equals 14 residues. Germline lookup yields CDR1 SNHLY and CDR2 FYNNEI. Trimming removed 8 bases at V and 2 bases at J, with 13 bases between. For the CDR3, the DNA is TGTGCCAGCGCCGAGGGCCGGGGCAATCAGCCCCAGCATTTT. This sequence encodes CASAEGRGNQPQHF.

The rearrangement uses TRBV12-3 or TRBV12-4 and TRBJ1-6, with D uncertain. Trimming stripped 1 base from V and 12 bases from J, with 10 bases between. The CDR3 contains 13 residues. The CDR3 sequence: CASSLGLGRPLHF. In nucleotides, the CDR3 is TGTGCCAGCAGTTTAGGCCTAGGAAGACCCCTCCACTTT.

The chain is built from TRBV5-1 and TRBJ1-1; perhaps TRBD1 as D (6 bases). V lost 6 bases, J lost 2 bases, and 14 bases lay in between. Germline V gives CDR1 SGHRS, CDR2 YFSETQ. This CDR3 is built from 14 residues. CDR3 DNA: TGCGCCAGCACCCTTGGGGGCGGAAACACTGAAGCTTTCTTT. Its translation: CASTLGGGNTEAFF.

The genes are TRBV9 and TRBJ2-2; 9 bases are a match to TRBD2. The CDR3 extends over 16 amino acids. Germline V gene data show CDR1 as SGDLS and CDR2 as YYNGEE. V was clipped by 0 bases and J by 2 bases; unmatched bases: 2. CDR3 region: CASSVEAGGNTGELFF. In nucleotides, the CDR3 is TGTGCCAGCAGCGTAGAAGCGGGGGGAAACACCGGGGAGCTGTTTTTT.

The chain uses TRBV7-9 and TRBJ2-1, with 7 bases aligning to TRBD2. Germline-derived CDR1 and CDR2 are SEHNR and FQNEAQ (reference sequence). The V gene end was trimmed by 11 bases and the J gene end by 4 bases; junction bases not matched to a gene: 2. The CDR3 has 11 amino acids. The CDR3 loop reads CAGGGYNEQFF. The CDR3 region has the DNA TGTGCCGGGGGGGGGTACAATGAGCAGTTCTTC.

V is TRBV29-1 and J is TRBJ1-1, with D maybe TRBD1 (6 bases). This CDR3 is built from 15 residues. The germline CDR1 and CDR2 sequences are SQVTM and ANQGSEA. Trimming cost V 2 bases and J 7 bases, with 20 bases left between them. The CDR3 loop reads CSVEWGRGIDGEAFF. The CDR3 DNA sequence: TGCAGCGTTGAATGGGGCAGGGGAATTGACGGTGAAGCTTTCTTT.

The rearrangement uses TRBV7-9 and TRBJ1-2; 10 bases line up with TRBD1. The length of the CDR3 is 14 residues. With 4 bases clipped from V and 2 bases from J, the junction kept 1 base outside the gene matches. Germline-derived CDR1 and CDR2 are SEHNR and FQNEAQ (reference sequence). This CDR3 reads CASSSTGGNYGYTF. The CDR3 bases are TGTGCCAGCAGCTCGACAGGGGGCAACTATGGCTACACCTTC.

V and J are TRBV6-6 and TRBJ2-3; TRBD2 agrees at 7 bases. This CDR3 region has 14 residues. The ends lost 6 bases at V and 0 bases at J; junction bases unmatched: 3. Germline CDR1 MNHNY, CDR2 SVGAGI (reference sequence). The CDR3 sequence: CASRILASTDTQYF. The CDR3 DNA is TGTGCCAGCAGGATACTAGCGAGCACAGATACGCAGTATTTT.

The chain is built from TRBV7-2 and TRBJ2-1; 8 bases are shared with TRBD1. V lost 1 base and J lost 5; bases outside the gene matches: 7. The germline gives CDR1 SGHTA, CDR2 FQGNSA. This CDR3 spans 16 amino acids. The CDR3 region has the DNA TGTGCCAGCAGCTTAGGGTCCGGGACAGGTAACAATGAGCAGTTCTTC. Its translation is CASSLGSGTGNNEQFF.

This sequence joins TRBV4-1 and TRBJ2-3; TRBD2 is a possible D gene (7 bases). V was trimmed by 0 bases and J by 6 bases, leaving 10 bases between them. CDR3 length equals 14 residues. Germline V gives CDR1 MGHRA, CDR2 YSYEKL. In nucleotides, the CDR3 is TGCGCCAGCAGCCAAGATGGGGGGGCCGATACGCAGTATTTT. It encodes CASSQDGGADTQYF.

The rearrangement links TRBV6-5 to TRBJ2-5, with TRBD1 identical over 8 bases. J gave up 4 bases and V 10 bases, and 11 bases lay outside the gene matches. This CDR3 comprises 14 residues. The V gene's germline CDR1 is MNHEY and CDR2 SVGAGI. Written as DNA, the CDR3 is TGTGCCACCACCGCCCCGACAGGGGTAGAGACCCAGTACTTC. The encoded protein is CATTAPTGVETQYF.

In DNA form, the CDR3 reads TGTGCCAGCAGCCAAAGGAGGGACCCCAAAGGCTCTAACTATGGCTACACCTTC. Amino acids: CASSQRRDPKGSNYGYTF. V is TRBV7-9 and J is TRBJ1-2, with D tentatively TRBD1 (5 bases). The CDR3 is made up of 18 amino acids. Germline CDR1 is SEHNR and CDR2 is FQNEAQ (reference sequence). Trimming pared 5 bases from V and 0 bases from J, leaving 22 bases between.

The CDR3 spells CASSFDMEQFF. Here the CDR3 DNA reads TGTGCCAGCAGTTTTGACATGGAGCAGTTCTTC. The genes are TRBV6-1 and TRBJ2-1; D is unclear. Germline loops: CDR1 MNHNS, CDR2 SASEGT. This CDR3 has 11 amino acids. V shed 5 bases and J shed 10 bases, with 9 bases lying between them.

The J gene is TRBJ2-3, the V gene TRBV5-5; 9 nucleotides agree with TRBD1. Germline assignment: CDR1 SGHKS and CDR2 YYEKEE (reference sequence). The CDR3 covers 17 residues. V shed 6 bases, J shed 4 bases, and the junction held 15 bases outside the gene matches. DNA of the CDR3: TGTGCCAGCACCGTAATCCCGGGACAGGGAAGGGCAGATACGCAGTATTTT. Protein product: CASTVIPGQGRADTQYF.

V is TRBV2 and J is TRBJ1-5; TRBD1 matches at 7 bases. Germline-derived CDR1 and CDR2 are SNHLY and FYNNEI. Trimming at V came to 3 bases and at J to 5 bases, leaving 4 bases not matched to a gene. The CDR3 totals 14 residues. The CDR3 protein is CASSDQGGHQPQHF. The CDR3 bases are TGTGCCAGCAGTGACCAGGGGGGCCATCAGCCCCAGCATTTT.